This T cell receptor (beta chain) was recorded in a study of shared clonotypes between healthy human individuals. The CDR3 has 14 residues. Trimming pared 4 bases from V and 6 bases from J, leaving 14 bases between. Germline CDR1 reads SGHDT; CDR2 reads YYEEEE. The data were produced by immunoSEQ multiplex PCR, yet TCRdb's version contains in-frame clones alone and is incomplete. This sample has 850,000 to 1,100,000 clones, with approximately 77% found just once. CD4+ cells were split into CD45RA+ naive and CD45RA-negative memory subsets. The source material was memory CD4+ T cells from PBMCs. Subset in this sample: CD45RA-negative fraction. The source of this sequence is a young man in good health. Some clones in this sample may be carry-over from other donors' samples. This chain links TRBV5-6 with TRBJ2-1; D gene unclear. The chain's CDR3 is CASSLSPQSNEQFF. CDR3 bases: TGTGCCAGCAGCCTCAGCCCACAGTCCAATGAGCAGTTCTTC.